One and the same sample provided the 24 T cell receptor beta chains below, sequenced in a study of T cells after yellow fever vaccination. TCRdb called the 5' RACE reads again in MiXCR, with one record for every CDR3 protein. The sample carries over 65,000 distinct CDR3 sequences, 13% recorded once. This specimen was CD8+ T cells not binding an NS4B(214-222) dextramer, sorted from PBMCs, taken more than 20 days after the first yellow fever vaccination. These receptors all come from a man aged 18 to 29 who received the YFV17D yellow fever vaccine.

This rearrangement joins TRBV6-1 to TRBJ1-5; D possibly corresponds to TRBD1 (6 bases). CDR1 and CDR2 from the germline V gene are MNHNS and SASEGT. Trimming stripped 9 bases from V and 3 bases from J, with 12 bases between. The CDR3 is 13 residues long. The CDR3 DNA sequence: TGTGCCAGTTCACAGGGATCCAATCAGCCCCAGCATTTT. Translation gives CASSQGSNQPQHF.

This clonotype was counted a few times. This chain links TRBV7-3 with TRBJ2-3, with TRBD1 matching 10 bases. The CDR3 extends over 16 amino acids. The ends lost 0 bases at V and 1 base at J; junction bases unmatched: 1. Germline values: CDR1 SGHTA, CDR2 FQGTGA. CDR3 residues: CASSLTGTGGTDTQYF. In DNA form, the CDR3 reads TGTGCCAGCAGCTTAACGGGGACAGGGGGCACAGATACGCAGTATTTT. The entire variable domain, with the rest obtained from reference TRBV7-3 and TRBJ2-3, is as follows: GAGVSQTPSNKVTEKGKYVELRCDPISGHTALYWYRQSLGQGPEFLIYFQGTGAADDSGLPNDRFFAVRPEGSVSTLKIQRTERGDSAVYLCASSLTGTGGTDTQYFGPGTRLTVL.

J is TRBJ2-4 and V is TRBV11-2; D call uncertain. V lost 1 base to trimming and J lost 5 bases, with 12 bases between them. The germline gives CDR1 SGHAT, CDR2 FQNNGV. The CDR3 contains 15 residues. The CDR3 sequence is CASSLVLGNQNIQYF. CDR3 nucleotide sequence: TGTGCCAGCAGCTTAGTCCTCGGAAATCAAAACATTCAGTACTTC.

At least ten counts were recorded for this clonotype. The J gene is TRBJ1-6, the V gene TRBV29-1; perhaps TRBD1 as D (5 bases). Germline V gene lookup returns CDR1 SQVTM and CDR2 ANQGSEA. Between the trimmed V and J ends, which lost 3 bases and 9 bases, there was a span of 12 bases. The CDR3 covers 13 residues. CDR3 residues: CSVEVAGGSPLHF. CDR3 bases: TGCAGCGTTGAGGTCGCCGGGGGTTCACCCCTCCACTTT.

The V gene is TRBV4-3, the J gene TRBJ2-7; tentatively, D is TRBD1 (7 bases). V was pared by 3 bases and J by 0 bases, with 15 bases between. This CDR3 contains 16 residues. In germline, CDR1 is LGHNA, CDR2 YSLEER. In DNA form, the CDR3 reads TGCGCCAGCAGCCAGACGCGGGACAGCTACTCCTACGAGCAGTACTTC. It specifies CASSQTRDSYSYEQYF.

In this sample, this clonotype turned up many times. This rearrangement joins TRBV12-3 or TRBV12-4 to TRBJ2-7, with D possibly being TRBD1 or TRBD2 (5 bases each). Trimming left V 5 bases short and J 2 bases short, with 13 bases between. The CDR3 sequence is 14 residues long. The CDR3 DNA sequence: TGTGCCAGCAGTGTCGACCCGGGGCCCTACGAGCAGTACTTC. It yields the protein CASSVDPGPYEQYF.

This clonotype was found a few times. V usage is TRBV12-3 or TRBV12-4 and J usage is TRBJ2-1, with 8 bases aligning to TRBD2. V dropped 11 bases and J dropped 2; count of bases not matched to a gene: 2. The CDR3 has 12 amino acids. In nucleotides, the CDR3 is TGTGCCGTCGGGGGGGCCTACAATGAGCAGTTCTTC. Translating gives CAVGGAYNEQFF.

This clonotype was seen a handful of times. The chain employs TRBV20-1 and TRBJ1-2, with no clear D. CDR1 DFQATT and CDR2 SNEGSKA come from the germline V gene (reference sequence). V gave up 1 base and J gave up 4 bases, with 10 bases separating them. This CDR3 spans 13 amino acids. CDR3 residues: CSARVPGSYGYTF. Here the CDR3 DNA reads TGCAGTGCTAGAGTCCCCGGGAGCTATGGCTACACCTTC.

In its sample, this clonotype was seen a few times. The CDR3 sequence is CASRPTGGDTEAFF. The CDR3 DNA follows: TGTGCCAGCAGGCCTACAGGGGGGGACACTGAAGCTTTCTTT. The rearrangement uses TRBV12-3 or TRBV12-4 and TRBJ1-1, with 8 nucleotides matching TRBD1. CDR3 length: 14 amino acids. J lost 3 bases, V lost 6 bases, and 6 bases had no gene match.

The genes are TRBV5-1 and TRBJ2-7, with 7 bases that match TRBD1. Per the germline V gene, CDR1 is SGHRS and CDR2 is YFSETQ. The CDR3 is 14 amino acids. After removal of 2 bases from V and 5 bases from J, the junction contained 7 bases not matched to a gene. DNA for the CDR3: TGCGCCAGCAGCTTACAGGGGATGGGTAACGAGCAGTACTTC. This translates into CASSLQGMGNEQYF.

This clonotype was picked up a small number of times. The V call is TRBV29-1, the J call TRBJ2-3; 7 positions match TRBD2. Trimming took 3 bases from V and 5 from J; bases not matched to a gene: 14. This CDR3 contains 16 residues. Germline V CDR1 and CDR2: SQVTM, ANQGSEA. CDR3 DNA sequence: TGCAGCGTTGATTTGGCGGGAGACCCAAGGGGAGATACGCAGTATTTT. Amino acid sequence: CSVDLAGDPRGDTQYF.

This clonotype was observed a handful of times. The junction departs from the called germline gene at one end, perhaps through a read error. The chain is built from TRBV7-9 and TRBJ1-1; 7 bases line up with TRBD1. This CDR3 contains 14 residues. In germline, CDR1 is SEHNR, CDR2 FQNEAQ (reference sequence). This CDR3 reads CASMGGQLNTEAFF. For the CDR3, the DNA is TGTGCAAGCATGGGGGGACAGTTGAACACTGAAGCTTTCTTT.

The rearrangement joins TRBV6-5 to TRBJ2-7; the D is unclear. V lost 1 base and J lost 0, with 10 bases in between. Germline CDR1 reads MNHEY; CDR2 reads SVGAGI. The CDR3 runs to 15 residues. The chain's CDR3 is CASSYYGRASYEQYF. In nucleotides, the CDR3 is TGTGCCAGCAGTTACTACGGACGGGCCTCCTACGAGCAGTACTTC.

V is TRBV27 and J is TRBJ2-1; no reliable D call. Per germline, CDR1 MNHEY and CDR2 SMNVEV (reference sequence). This CDR3 comprises 11 residues. Deletions cut 4 bases from V and 8 bases from J, with 6 bases between. CDR3 DNA sequence: TGTGCCAGCAGTTATCTTTATGAGCAGTTCTTC. Amino acids: CASSYLYEQFF.

The table lists this clonotype with a few counts. The rearrangement uses TRBV5-1 and TRBJ1-1, with a tentative D call TRBD1 (6 bases). This CDR3 spans 14 amino acids. Trimming took 4 bases from V and 3 from J, leaving 13 bases between them. Germline CDR1 is SGHRS and CDR2 is YFSETQ. The CDR3 protein is CASSPDRGYTEAFF. The CDR3 DNA follows: TGCGCCAGCAGCCCGGACAGAGGATACACTGAAGCTTTCTTT.

The chain has TRBV7-9 and TRBJ1-4; D is unresolved. V lost 2 bases to trimming and J lost 5 bases, with 18 bases between them. Germline V gene lookup returns CDR1 SEHNR and CDR2 FQNEAQ (reference sequence). The CDR3 is 17 residues long. The CDR3 coding sequence is TGTGCCAGCAGCTTAATGAAGTCCGAGTCGGAGAATGAAAAACTGTTTTTT. It specifies CASSLMKSESENEKLFF.

The chain recombines TRBV5-1 with TRBJ2-2; the D is unclear. This CDR3 contains 14 residues. The germline V gene encodes CDR1 SGHRS and CDR2 YFSETQ. Trimming took 4 bases from V and 6 from J, leaving 13 bases between them. The CDR3, as DNA: TGCGCCAGCAGCCCACCAGCTGAGCCCGGGGAGCTGTTTTTT. Protein product: CASSPPAEPGELFF.

This clonotype turned up a few times. The chain recombines TRBV2 with TRBJ2-7; D unresolved. Germline V gives CDR1 SNHLY, CDR2 FYNNEI. The CDR3 contains 14 residues. Trimming removed 4 bases from V and 0 bases from J, with 10 bases in between. CDR3 residues: CASSADGVSYEQYV. DNA of the CDR3: TGTGCCAGCAGTGCGGATGGGGTCTCCTACGAGCAGTACGTC.

The chain uses TRBV28 and TRBJ2-7; no clear D. The CDR3 has 15 amino acids. From germline, CDR1 is MDHEN and CDR2 SYDVKM. V lost 2 bases and J 4 bases, leaving 15 bases between the germline ends. CDR3 region: CASSLGDTLLYEQYV. As DNA, the CDR3 is TGTGCCAGCAGTTTAGGAGACACGCTACTTTACGAGCAGTACGTC.

This clonotype turned up a few times. The chain has TRBV5-1 and TRBJ2-1, with a possible D match to TRBD2 (5 bases). The CDR3 covers 14 residues. The V gene lost 5 bases and the J gene lost 5 bases, with 14 bases spanning the gap. Per germline, CDR1 SGHRS and CDR2 YFSETQ. Written as DNA, the CDR3 is TGCGCCAGCAGAAGCCTCGGGGTCAACAATGAGCAGTTCTTC. Its protein product is CASRSLGVNNEQFF. Variable domain in full (rest from reference TRBV5-1 and TRBJ2-1): KAGVTQTPRYLIKTRGQQVTLSCSPISGHRSVSWYQQTPGQGLQFLFEYFSETQRNKGNFPGRFSGRQFSNSRSEMNVSTLELGDSALYLCASRSLGVNNEQFFGPGTRLTVL.

Only one count was recorded for this clonotype. The chain combines TRBV27 with TRBJ2-3; 7 bases are shared with TRBD2. From germline, CDR1 is MNHEY and CDR2 SMNVEV (reference sequence). V lost 3 bases and J lost 5; bases outside the gene matches: 11. This CDR3 has 16 amino acids. DNA of the CDR3: TGTGCCAGCAGTTTTCTGAGCGGGGCCGTTAGAGATACGCAGTATTTT. This encodes CASSFLSGAVRDTQYF.

The sample holds a few counts of this clonotype. The CDR3 here is CASRPLPDRFGYTF. The CDR3 region has the DNA TGTGCCAGCAGACCCCTCCCGGACAGGTTTGGCTACACCTTC. The chain is built from TRBV27 and TRBJ1-2; TRBD1 aligns across 7 bases. Germline V lookup: CDR1 MNHEY, CDR2 SMNVEV (reference sequence). The CDR3 has 14 amino acids. V gave up 6 bases and J gave up 7 bases; unmatched junction bases: 11.

This clonotype was observed a handful of times. The chain employs TRBV12-3 or TRBV12-4 and TRBJ2-1; weak D call: TRBD2 (7 bases). This CDR3 contains 14 residues. V shed 5 bases and J shed 6 bases, with 14 bases lying between them. The CDR3 is CASSPGGPLNEQFF. Here the CDR3 DNA reads TGTGCCAGCAGTCCCGGGGGGCCTCTCAATGAGCAGTTCTTC.

In this sample, this clonotype turned up a few times. V usage is TRBV4-3 and J usage is TRBJ2-6, with 10 bases lining up with TRBD1. The J segment lost 1 base and the V segment lost 7 bases, leaving 10 bases of the junction unmatched. The germline V gene encodes CDR1 LGHNA and CDR2 YSLEER. This CDR3 has 18 residues. CDR3 protein: CASTSGQGGISGANVLTF. The CDR3 DNA sequence: TGCGCCAGCACCAGCGGACAGGGGGGAATTTCTGGGGCCAACGTCCTGACTTTC.